This is a list of T cell receptor beta chains from one sample in a study of spatial heterogeneity in lung cancer. TCRdb passed the 5' RACE reads through MiXCR, listing each CDR3 protein once. The repertoire includes about 38,000 distinct CDR3 sequences, roughly 5% of them detected once, and approximately 24% sits in the top ten. Sample: PBMCs, taken at surgery. The receptors shown here come from a female donor with early-stage non-small cell lung cancer. CDR3s include the opening cysteine and the closing phenylalanine or tryptophan. D genes are given only for firm matches. Size tells how often a clone was seen (once, few, many) or the class of an expanded clone, and some rows leave it out.

D gene,CDR3 length,J gene,V gene,clone size,CDR3 protein,CDR3 DNA
TRBD2,17,TRBJ2-3,TRBV4-2,many,CASSQEGPSGGTDTQYF,TGTGCCAGCAGCCAAGAAGGCCCTAGCGGGGGCACAGATACGCAGTATTTT
-,12,TRBJ2-1,TRBV6-1,many,CASFGSFGEQFF,TGTGCCAGCTTTGGATCATTCGGGGAGCAGTTCTTC
-,17,TRBJ1-5,TRBV2,many,CASSDKLRAWEDQPQHF,TGTGCCAGCAGTGACAAGCTACGGGCTTGGGAAGATCAGCCCCAGCATTTT
-,11,TRBJ2-3,TRBV7-2,many,CASSFTDTQYF,TGTGCCAGCAGCTTCACTGATACGCAGTATTTT
-,15,TRBJ2-7,TRBV4-1,many,CASSQDLEISYEQYF,TGCGCCAGCAGCCAAGATTTGGAGATCTCCTACGAGCAGTACTTC
-,14,TRBJ2-6,TRBV7-9,-,CASSLDPGANVLTF,TGTGCCAGCAGCTTAGACCCCGGGGCCAACGTCCTGACTTTC
TRBD1,14,TRBJ2-7,TRBV7-9,-,CASSFGTASYEQYF,TGTGCCAGCAGCTTTGGGACAGCCTCCTACGAGCAGTACTTC
-,14,TRBJ1-2,TRBV5-5,few,CASSLEPRGYGYTF,TGTGCCAGCAGCTTGGAGCCCAGGGGCTATGGCTACACCTTC
TRBD1,15,TRBJ2-7,TRBV10-3,many,CAISESDRGTYEQYF,TGTGCCATCAGTGAGTCCGACAGGGGTACCTACGAGCAGTACTTC
-,14,TRBJ1-1,TRBV7-3,medium-sized,CASSLGYGVLRAFF,TGTGCCAGCAGCTTAGGGTATGGGGTGCTGAGAGCTTTCTTT
-,14,TRBJ1-1,TRBV5-1,many,CASSQSSGNTEAFF,TGCGCCAGCAGCCAGAGCTCAGGGAACACTGAAGCTTTCTTT
-,15,TRBJ2-3,TRBV9,-,CTSSVGTSATDTQYF,TGTACCAGCAGCGTAGGAACCTCTGCCACAGATACGCAGTATTTT
-,13,TRBJ2-7,TRBV27,few,CASSFTGRYEQYF,TGTGCCAGCAGTTTCACAGGGAGGTACGAGCAGTACTTC
-,14,TRBJ1-2,TRBV5-1,many,CASSLGQGPSGYTF,TGCGCCAGCAGCTTGGGCCAGGGGCCGAGTGGCTACACCTTC
-,14,TRBJ2-2,TRBV11-3,many,CASSGGLFTGELFF,TGTGCCAGCAGCGGGGGACTTTTTACCGGGGAGCTGTTTTTT
TRBD2,17,TRBJ2-5,TRBV4-1,many,CASSQETIAGVQETQYF,TGCGCCAGCAGCCAAGAAACGATTGCGGGGGTCCAGGAGACCCAGTACTTC
-,12,TRBJ2-7,TRBV30,few,CAWSAGVYEQYF,TGTGCCTGGAGTGCGGGCGTCTACGAGCAGTACTTC
TRBD2,18,TRBJ2-4,TRBV4-3,many,CASSQGTSGGASKNIQYF,TGCGCCAGCAGCCAGGGGACTAGCGGGGGGGCCAGCAAAAACATTCAGTACTTC
-,14,TRBJ1-6,TRBV2,many,CASTGRGGNSPLHF,TGTGCCAGCACCGGGAGGGGCGGGAATTCACCCCTCCACTTT
TRBD2,17,TRBJ2-5,TRBV13,few,CASSSPPTAGGQETQYF,TGTGCCAGCAGCTCACCCCCTACGGCGGGGGGCCAAGAGACCCAGTACTTC
-,20,TRBJ1-1,TRBV12-3/TRBV12-4,few,CASSLEIRYQGRVKRTEAFF,TGTGCCAGCAGTTTAGAGATTAGGTATCAGGGCAGGGTGAAGCGCACTGAAGCTTTCTTT
-,16,TRBJ1-5,TRBV12-3/TRBV12-4,-,CASTQGSRVYNQPQHF,TGTGCCAGCACCCAAGGGTCCAGGGTCTATAATCAGCCCCAGCATTTT
-,15,TRBJ1-1,TRBV7-2,many,CASSLVGGDFEEAFF,TGTGCCAGCAGCTTGGTAGGGGGAGACTTTGAAGAAGCTTTCTTT
-,13,TRBJ1-5,TRBV24-1,many,CATSAGGVQPQHF,TGTGCCACCAGTGCTGGAGGGGTGCAGCCCCAGCATTTT
-,14,TRBJ1-1,TRBV27,medium-sized,CASRPTGFLAEAFF,TGTGCCAGCCGACCAACAGGGTTTCTCGCTGAAGCTTTCTTT
-,14,TRBJ2-1,TRBV29-1,many,CSVPGPSSYNEQFF,TGCAGCGTGCCGGGCCCCAGCTCCTACAATGAGCAGTTCTTC
-,13,TRBJ1-1,TRBV20-1,few,CSASRGGDTEAFF,TGCAGTGCTAGCAGGGGTGGCGACACTGAAGCTTTCTTT
-,14,TRBJ1-1,TRBV7-9,many,CASAAGNPFTEAFF,TGTGCCAGCGCCGCAGGGAATCCGTTCACTGAAGCTTTCTTT
-,13,TRBJ2-3,TRBV5-1,many,CASRQGTSDTQYF,TGCGCCAGCAGACAGGGGACTTCAGATACGCAGTATTTT
TRBD2,16,TRBJ2-5,TRBV7-2,many,CASSLLGLADGGTQYF,TGTGCCAGCAGCTTATTGGGACTAGCGGACGGGGGGACCCAGTACTTC
TRBD1,14,TRBJ2-7,TRBV7-2,-,CASSAQGASYEQYF,TGTGCCAGCAGCGCACAGGGGGCTAGCTACGAGCAGTACTTC
TRBD1,13,TRBJ1-2,TRBV10-3,many,CASRDRMDYGYTF,TGTGCCTCCCGGGACAGAATGGACTATGGCTACACCTTC
TRBD1,13,TRBJ1-5,TRBV6-5,few,CASKRDSTQPQHF,TGTGCCAGCAAAAGGGACAGTACTCAGCCCCAGCATTTT
-,15,TRBJ2-3,TRBV6-6,few,CASTPTGSGTDTQYF,TGTGCCAGCACTCCTACAGGGTCGGGCACAGATACGCAGTATTTT
TRBD1,15,TRBJ1-5,TRBV7-8,few,CASSLGRTGAQPQHF,TGTGCCAGCAGCTTGGGGAGGACAGGGGCTCAGCCCCAGCATTTT
TRBD1,15,TRBJ2-3,TRBV9,-,CASSTRQGSTDTQYF,TGTGCCAGCAGCACCAGACAGGGTTCCACAGATACGCAGTATTTT
-,16,TRBJ2-7,TRBV6-1,many,CASSERITGASYEQYF,TGTGCCAGCAGTGAAAGAATAACAGGTGCCTCCTACGAGCAGTACTTC
-,13,TRBJ1-5,TRBV24-1,-,CATSESQDQPQHF,TGTGCCACCAGTGAAAGTCAGGATCAGCCCCAGCATTTT
TRBD2,14,TRBJ2-7,TRBV5-6,many,CASSYSGGSYEQYF,TGTGCCAGCAGCTATAGCGGGGGGTCCTACGAGCAGTACTTC
-,14,TRBJ1-5,TRBV6-2/TRBV6-3,many,CASSPSGGHQPQHF,TGTGCCAGCAGTCCTTCGGGGGGCCATCAGCCCCAGCATTTT
TRBD1,14,TRBJ1-1,TRBV7-6,many,CASSLYTGGREAFF,TGTGCCAGCAGCTTATATACAGGGGGACGTGAAGCTTTCTTT
-,15,TRBJ1-1,TRBV6-5,-,CASSYMVWGLTEAFF,TGTGCCAGCAGTTACATGGTGTGGGGGCTCACCGAAGCTTTCTTT
TRBD2,14,TRBJ2-7,TRBV3-1,-,CASMGERGRYEQYF,TGTGCCAGCATGGGTGAGCGGGGCCGCTACGAGCAGTACTTC
TRBD1,15,TRBJ1-5,TRBV7-9,-,CASNSSDRVPQPQHF,TGTGCCAGCAACTCATCGGACAGGGTCCCCCAGCCCCAGCATTTT
TRBD2,17,TRBJ2-2,TRBV2,few,CASSAPPSGVNTGELFF,TGTGCCAGCAGTGCCCCGCCTAGCGGGGTTAACACCGGGGAGCTGTTTTTT
TRBD2,18,TRBJ2-7,TRBV6-5,many,CASSLLAGEIPQKYEQYF,TGTGCCAGCAGCCTACTAGCGGGGGAGATTCCCCAAAAATACGAGCAGTACTTC
TRBD1,14,TRBJ2-7,TRBV2,many,CASSFRTGIYEQYF,TGTGCCAGCAGTTTCCGGACAGGCATCTACGAGCAGTACTTC
TRBD1,17,TRBJ1-6,TRBV20-1,many,CSARDDPGQGESSPLHF,TGCAGTGCTAGAGATGACCCGGGACAGGGTGAAAGTTCACCCCTCCACTTT
-,12,TRBJ1-1,TRBV10-3,few,CAIRTMNTEAFF,TGTGCCATCAGGACTATGAACACTGAAGCTTTCTTT
-,12,TRBJ1-6,TRBV7-2,many,CASSYLNSPLHF,TGTGCCAGCAGCTACCTTAATTCACCCCTCCACTTT
-,15,TRBJ1-6,TRBV7-8,many,CASSLVQALMSPLHF,TGTGCCAGCAGCTTAGTGCAGGCGCTGATGTCACCCCTCCACTTT
TRBD1,16,TRBJ1-1,TRBV5-1,many,CASSLGQGIGNTEAFF,TGCGCCAGCAGCTTGGGACAGGGCATAGGGAACACTGAAGCTTTCTTT